The present T cell receptor (beta chain) was sequenced within a study of cytomegalovirus exposure and HLA in healthy donors. Whole-study context: Findings of an earlier analysis included roughly 110 million unique TCR beta sequences from 180 million or so T cells. Study-level points and caveats: In a later analysis, common viral pathogens appeared linked to several of the most significant clusters. The authors reported that TCR beta sequences could predict HLA-A and HLA-B alleles. These predictions were accurate for most subjects in the first cohort.

Notes on this clone: The antigen remains undetermined.

Germline V gene sequence: CDR1 SNHLY, CDR2 FYNNEI. The V and J ends lost 0 bases and 15 bases respectively, with 12 bases between them. The CDR3 has 12 residues. Primers: 60 Vbeta forward and 13 Jbeta reverse. Clones were sequenced by immunoSEQ multiplex PCR, and TCRdb holds only the in-frame ones, with some missing. This repertoire shows around 120,000 clones, roughly 78% found once; its top ten account for around 3.3%. In nominal health when sampled, donors likely had unrecorded immune exposures nonetheless. Sequenced sample: PBMCs. This sequence was found in a woman aged 25 to 45 in good health and CMV-seropositive. The J gene is TRBJ2-1, the V gene TRBV2; possibly TRBD2 for D (6 bases). The DNA for the CDR3 is TGTGCCAGCAGTGAAGCGAGACTAGTACCGTTCTTC. This gives the protein CASSEARLVPFF.